This T cell receptor (beta chain) originates from a study of T cells expressing NK-cell markers. Study details: One of eight sequenced donors was HCMV-seronegative; the other seven were seropositive. Regarding the study as a whole: Several of the donors carried dominant NKG2C+ clonotypes that took up roughly 1.0-8% of their CD8+ T cells.

For TCR beta, cDNA was produced by 5'RACE template switching with UMIs. No DNA is given; TCRdb re-called the 5' RACE reads and lists each CDR3 protein once. The sample holds roughly 390,000 distinct CDR3 sequences. Remarks on this clonotype: Its specificity is unknown.

This CDR3 contains 14 residues. Germline V gene data show CDR1 as DFQATT and CDR2 as SNEGSKA (reference sequence). Sequenced input: blood T cells: a sorted CD56 or NKG2C T cell subset, CD4+ or CD8+ T cells, or bulk PBMC T cells (not recorded which). V and J are TRBV20-1 and TRBJ2-1; TCRdb picks TRBD2, but there is no DNA to check that call. This receptor was identified in a man between 18 and 69 years old in good health. CDR3 region: CSARAGGNYNEQFF.